Sequencing of this TCR beta chain was carried out in a study of cytomegalovirus exposure and HLA in healthy donors. As for the study in general: The roughly 120 validation repertoires, a later analysis reported, used the same platform as the approximately 670 repertoires from the first cohort. Study conclusions and caveats: According to the study, some 160 TCR beta chains were cytomegalovirus-associated.

V was pared by 0 bases and J by 8 bases, with 13 bases between. The CDR3 has 14 amino acids. Germline CDR1 reads MNHEY; CDR2 reads SMNVEV (reference sequence). On this clone: Antigen specificity is unknown.

Donors came from a validation cohort of fewer than 150 subjects, distinct from the first 666-subject cohort. The data were produced by immunoSEQ multiplex PCR, yet TCRdb's version contains in-frame clones alone and is incomplete. This table has roughly 120,000 clones, 88% appearing once. The material sequenced was PBMCs. This receptor was obtained from a man between 18 and 29 years old in good health and CMV-seronegative. V is TRBV27 and J is TRBJ1-2; D perhaps matches TRBD1 (6 bases). The CDR3, as DNA: TGTGCCAGCAGTTTATCCGGGGGGGCGCGGGGCTACACCTTC. Translated, it gives CASSLSGGARGYTF.